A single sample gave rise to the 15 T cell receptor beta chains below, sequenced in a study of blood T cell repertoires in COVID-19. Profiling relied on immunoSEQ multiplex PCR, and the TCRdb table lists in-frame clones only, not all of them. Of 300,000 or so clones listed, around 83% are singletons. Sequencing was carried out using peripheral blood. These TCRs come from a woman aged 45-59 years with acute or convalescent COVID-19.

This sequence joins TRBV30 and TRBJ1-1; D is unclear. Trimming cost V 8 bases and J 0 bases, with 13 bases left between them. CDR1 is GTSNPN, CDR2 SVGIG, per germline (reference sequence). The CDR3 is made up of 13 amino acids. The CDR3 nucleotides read TGTGCCCGAGAACAGCTGATGAACACTGAAGCTTTCTTT. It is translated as CAREQLMNTEAFF.

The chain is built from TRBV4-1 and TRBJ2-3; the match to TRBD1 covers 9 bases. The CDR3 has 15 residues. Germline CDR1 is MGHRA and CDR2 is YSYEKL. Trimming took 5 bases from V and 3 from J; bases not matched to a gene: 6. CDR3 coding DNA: TGCGCCAGCAGCAAGACAGGGGGTTCAACAGATACGCAGTATTTT. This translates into CASSKTGGSTDTQYF.

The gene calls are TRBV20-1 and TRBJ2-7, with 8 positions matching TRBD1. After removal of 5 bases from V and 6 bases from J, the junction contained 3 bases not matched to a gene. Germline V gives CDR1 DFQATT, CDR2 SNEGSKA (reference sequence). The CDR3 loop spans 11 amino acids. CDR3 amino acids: CSAGQGSEQYF. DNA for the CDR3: TGCAGTGCTGGACAGGGTTCCGAGCAGTACTTC.

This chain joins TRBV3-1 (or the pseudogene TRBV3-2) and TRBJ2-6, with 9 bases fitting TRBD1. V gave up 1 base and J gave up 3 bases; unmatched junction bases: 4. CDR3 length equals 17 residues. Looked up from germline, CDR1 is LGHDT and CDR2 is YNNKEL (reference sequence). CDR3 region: CASSQGWTGVGANVLTF. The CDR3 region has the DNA TGTGCCAGCAGCCAAGGCTGGACAGGGGTTGGGGCCAACGTCCTGACTTTC.

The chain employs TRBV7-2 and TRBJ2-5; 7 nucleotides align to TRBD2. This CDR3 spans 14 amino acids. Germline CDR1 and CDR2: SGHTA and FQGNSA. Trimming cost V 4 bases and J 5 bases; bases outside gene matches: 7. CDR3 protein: CASSSLGLGETQYF. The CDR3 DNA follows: TGTGCCAGCAGCTCTCTCGGACTAGGGGAGACCCAGTACTTC.

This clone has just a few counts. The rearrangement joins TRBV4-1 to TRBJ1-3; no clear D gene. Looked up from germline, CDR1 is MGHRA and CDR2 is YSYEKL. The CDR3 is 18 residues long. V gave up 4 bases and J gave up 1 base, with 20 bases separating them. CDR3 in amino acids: CASSLRANTQTSGNTIYF. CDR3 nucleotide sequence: TGCGCCAGCAGCCTGCGGGCGAATACCCAAACTTCTGGAAACACCATATATTTT.

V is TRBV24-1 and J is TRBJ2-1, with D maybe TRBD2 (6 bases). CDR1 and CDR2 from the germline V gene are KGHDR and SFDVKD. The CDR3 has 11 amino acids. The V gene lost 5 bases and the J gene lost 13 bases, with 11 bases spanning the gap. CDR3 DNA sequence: TGTGCCACCAGTGGCTGGGGACTCCAGTTCTTC. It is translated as CATSGWGLQFF.

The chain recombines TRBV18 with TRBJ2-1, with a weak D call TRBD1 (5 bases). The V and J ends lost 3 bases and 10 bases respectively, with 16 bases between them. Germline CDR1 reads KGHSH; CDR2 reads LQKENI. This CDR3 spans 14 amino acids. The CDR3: CASSPNLREGEQFF. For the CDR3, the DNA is TGTGCCAGCTCACCGAACCTCAGGGAAGGGGAGCAGTTCTTC.

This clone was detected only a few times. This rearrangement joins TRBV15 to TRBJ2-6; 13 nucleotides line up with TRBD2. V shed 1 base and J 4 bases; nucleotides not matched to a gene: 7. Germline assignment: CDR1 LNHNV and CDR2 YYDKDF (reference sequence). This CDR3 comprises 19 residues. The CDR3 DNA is TGTGCCACCAGCAGAGGGCGACTAGCGGGGGGAGAAGGGGCCAACGTCCTGACTTTC. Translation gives CATSRGRLAGGEGANVLTF.

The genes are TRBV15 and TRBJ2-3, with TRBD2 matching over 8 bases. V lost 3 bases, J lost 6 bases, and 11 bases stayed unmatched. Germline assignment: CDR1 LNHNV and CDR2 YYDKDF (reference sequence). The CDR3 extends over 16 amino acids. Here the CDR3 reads CATSSEGLGMSDTQYF. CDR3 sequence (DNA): TGTGCCACCAGCAGTGAGGGACTAGGCATGTCGGATACGCAGTATTTT.

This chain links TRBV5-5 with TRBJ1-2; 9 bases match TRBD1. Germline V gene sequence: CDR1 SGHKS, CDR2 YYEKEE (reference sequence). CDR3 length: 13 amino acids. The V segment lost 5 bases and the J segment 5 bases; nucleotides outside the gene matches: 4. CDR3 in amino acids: CASRETGGYGYTF. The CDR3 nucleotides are TGTGCCAGCAGGGAGACAGGGGGGTATGGCTACACCTTC.

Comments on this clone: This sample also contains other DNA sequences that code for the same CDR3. CDR3 protein: CASSLRRGTEAFF. The CDR3 DNA reads as TGTGCCAGCAGTCTGCGAAGGGGCACTGAAGCTTTCTTT. The V gene is TRBV12-3 or TRBV12-4, the J gene TRBJ1-1; possibly TRBD1 for D (5 bases). Trimming took off 5 bases at V and 4 bases at J, with 11 bases between the two ends. This CDR3 contains 13 residues.

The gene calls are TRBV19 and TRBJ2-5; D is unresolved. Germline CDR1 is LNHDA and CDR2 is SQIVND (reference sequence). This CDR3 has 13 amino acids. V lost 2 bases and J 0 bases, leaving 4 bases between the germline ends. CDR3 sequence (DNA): TGTGCCAGTAGTATACAGGACCAAGAGACCCAGTACTTC. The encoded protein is CASSIQDQETQYF.

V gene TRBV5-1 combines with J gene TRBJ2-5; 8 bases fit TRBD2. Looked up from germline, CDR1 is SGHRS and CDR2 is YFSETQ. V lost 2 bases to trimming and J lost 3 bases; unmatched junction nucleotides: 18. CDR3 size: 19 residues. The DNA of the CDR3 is TGCGCCAGCAGCTTTCCCGGAAGGACAGCGGGGGCAGTAGAAGAGACCCAGTACTTC. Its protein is CASSFPGRTAGAVEETQYF.

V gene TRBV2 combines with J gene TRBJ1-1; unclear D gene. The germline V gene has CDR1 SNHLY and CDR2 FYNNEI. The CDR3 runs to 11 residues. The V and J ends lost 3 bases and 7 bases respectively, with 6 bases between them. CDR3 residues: CASSENGEAFF. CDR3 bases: TGTGCCAGCAGTGAGAACGGTGAAGCTTTCTTT.